This TCR beta chain was identified during a study of T cell responses to AZD1222 COVID-19 vaccine. The CDR3 has 15 amino acids. In germline, CDR1 is SGHTA, CDR2 FQGNSA. V was pared by 5 bases and J by 1 base, with 8 bases of the junction left unmatched. Comment on this clone: Its antigen is unknown.

Clones were read by immunoSEQ multiplex PCR, and TCRdb kept only the in-frame ones, dropping some. The table lists fewer than 200,000 clones, approximately 86% of them singletons. General study results and limits: Without day 14 samples, only post-peak T cell repertoires were studied. Epitopes outside B.1.351 and B.1.1.7 mutated regions reportedly drew nearly half of spike TCRs. Only a handful of AZD1222 recipients, several in all, had baseline seropositivity. Vaccination with two AZD1222 doses was followed by a rise in Spike-specific TCR breadth and depth.

The receptor was derived from an adult who received the AZD1222 COVID-19 vaccine. The input for sequencing was peripheral blood, taken 28 days after the second AZD1222 dose. The chain joins TRBV7-2 to TRBJ2-7, with TRBD1 matching 7 bases. This CDR3 reads CASSGSGQRSYEQYF. The CDR3 nucleotides are TGTGCCAGCAGCGGATCGGGACAGAGATCCTACGAGCAGTACTTC.